These 21 T cell receptor beta chains were all obtained from the same sample, sequenced in a study of early T cells in non-severe SARS-CoV-2 infection. TCRdb re-analysed the 5' RACE reads in MiXCR, keeping a single row per CDR3 protein. The table shows 60,000 to 75,000 distinct CDR3 sequences, with about 4.9% occurring only once. The material sequenced was whole blood, taken at baseline. Receptors originate from an adult who was a healthcare worker with PCR-confirmed SARS-CoV-2 infection or an uninfected control (not recorded which). The donor label of this sample is uncertain.

DNA of the CDR3: TGTGCCAGCAGTCAGGGACAGGGTTTTATCTACGAGCAGTACTTC. This encodes CASSQGQGFIYEQYF. This chain connects TRBV27 to TRBJ2-7; 9 bases match TRBD1. CDR3 length: 15 amino acids. CDR1 is MNHEY and CDR2 is SMNVEV in the germline V gene (reference sequence). J was trimmed by 3 bases and V by 5 bases; bases with no gene match: 8.

The chain links TRBV19 to TRBJ2-5, with D hard to call. The V gene lost 3 bases and the J gene lost 2 bases, with 13 bases spanning the gap. The CDR3 totals 15 residues. The germline V gene encodes CDR1 LNHDA and CDR2 SQIVND (reference sequence). CDR3: CASSMARPPQETQYF. CDR3 bases: TGTGCCAGTAGTATGGCTCGACCCCCTCAAGAGACCCAGTACTTC.

The rearrangement links TRBV20-1 to TRBJ1-4; D is possibly TRBD1 (6 bases). V lost 7 bases to trimming and J lost 10 bases, with 22 bases between them. The length of the CDR3 is 14 residues. Germline-derived CDR1 and CDR2 are DFQATT and SNEGSKA (reference sequence). Here the CDR3 reads CSVNLGGASRKLFF. The CDR3 region has the DNA TGCAGTGTTAACCTTGGGGGCGCAAGTCGAAAACTGTTTTTT.

This clonotype has a count of ten or more. V usage is TRBV19 and J usage is TRBJ1-1, with D unclear. CDR1 and CDR2 from the germline V gene are LNHDA and SQIVND (reference sequence). The V and J ends lost 0 bases and 5 bases respectively, with 10 bases between them. This CDR3 has 14 amino acids. The CDR3 spells CASSIDLDRTEAFF. The CDR3 nucleotides are TGTGCCAGTAGTATAGATCTTGATCGGACTGAAGCTTTCTTT.

This clonotype has at least ten counts. This chain links TRBV24-1 with TRBJ2-1, with 9 bases matching TRBD2. The CDR3 consists of 18 residues. J gave up 4 bases and V 3 bases, and 12 bases lay outside the gene matches. Germline V gene data show CDR1 as KGHDR and CDR2 as SFDVKD. CDR3 DNA sequence: TGTGCCACCAGTGATCTTAGGGGTGGTCTAGCGGGATACAATGAGCAGTTCTTC. Residues: CATSDLRGGLAGYNEQFF.

This clonotype was seen more than once but under ten times. V is TRBV7-6 and J is TRBJ1-4; D is possibly TRBD1 (6 bases). This CDR3 region has 15 residues. Trimming cost V 1 base and J 5 bases, with 11 bases left between them. The germline gives CDR1 SGHVS, CDR2 FNYEAQ. CDR3 sequence: CASSLGGGANEKLFF. In DNA form, the CDR3 reads TGTGCCAGCAGCTTAGGAGGGGGGGCCAATGAAAAACTGTTTTTT. Using reference TRBV7-6 and TRBJ1-4 for the parts outside the CDR3, the full variable domain is GAGVSQSPRYKVTKRGQDVALRCDPISGHVSLYWYRQALGQGPEFLTYFNYEAQQDKSGLPNDRFSAERPEGSISTLTIQRTEQRDSAMYRCASSLGGGANEKLFFGSGTQLSVL.

This clonotype was detected a few times. This chain joins TRBV6-1 and TRBJ1-1; D remains unclear. This CDR3 has 17 amino acids. V shed 4 bases and J shed 3 bases, with 21 bases lying between them. From germline, CDR1 is MNHNS and CDR2 SASEGT. CDR3 protein: CASSVSTWVGVHTEAFF. CDR3 bases: TGTGCCAGCAGTGTGTCTACCTGGGTGGGAGTTCACACTGAAGCTTTCTTT.

Only a few counts were recorded for this clonotype. The CDR3 region is CASSLDEPVNEQYF. The CDR3 DNA reads TGTGCCAGCAGCTTAGACGAACCCGTAAACGAGCAGTACTTC. The genes are TRBV7-9 and TRBJ2-7, with D unresolved. CDR1 is SEHNR, CDR2 FQNEAQ, per germline (reference sequence). This CDR3 spans 14 amino acids. V was clipped by 1 base and J by 5 bases, with 12 bases between them.

This clonotype was counted between two and nine times. This chain links TRBV20-1 with TRBJ1-4; a weak D match, TRBD1 (5 bases). Germline values: CDR1 DFQATT, CDR2 SNEGSKA (reference sequence). Trimming left V 5 bases short and J 12 bases short, with 19 bases between. The CDR3 is 13 residues long. DNA for the CDR3: TGCAGTGCTGCTGCACCATGGGGCGGGGAACTGTTTTTT. Its translation is CSAAAPWGGELFF.

This clonotype was recorded a few times. The chain employs TRBV5-4 and TRBJ2-3; D gene ambiguous. V was cut by 4 bases and J by 0 bases, with 21 bases left in between. The CDR3 has 18 amino acids. Germline V CDR1 and CDR2: SGHNT, YYREEE (reference sequence). This CDR3 is CASSPRGGAAYSTDTQYF. In nucleotides, the CDR3 is TGTGCCAGCAGCCCACGTGGCGGCGCGGCGTATAGCACAGATACGCAGTATTTT. Full variable domain (missing parts from reference TRBV5-4 and TRBJ2-3): ETGVTQSPTHLIKTRGQQVTLRCSSQSGHNTVSWYQQALGQGPQFIFQYYREEENGRGNFPPRFSGLQFPNYSSELNVNALELDDSALYLCASSPRGGAAYSTDTQYFGPGTRLTVL.

V usage is TRBV19 and J usage is TRBJ2-6; D is undetermined. Germline values: CDR1 LNHDA, CDR2 SQIVND (reference sequence). The length of the CDR3 is 14 residues. V was shortened by 6 bases and J by 3 bases, with 9 bases between the two germline ends. The CDR3 DNA sequence: TGTGCCAGTAGCCCACTTCGTGGGGCCAACGTCCTGACTTTC. Amino acid sequence: CASSPLRGANVLTF.

This clonotype appeared many times. The chain employs TRBV20-1 and TRBJ1-4; D perhaps matches TRBD1 (5 bases). CDR1 DFQATT and CDR2 SNEGSKA come from the germline V gene (reference sequence). The length of the CDR3 is 15 residues. Trimming took 4 bases from V and 7 from J, leaving 19 bases between them. CDR3 in amino acids: CSAMAPGGESEKLFF. The CDR3 DNA sequence: TGCAGTGCTATGGCCCCCGGAGGGGAGAGTGAAAAACTGTTTTTT.

This clonotype was detected many times. V is TRBV5-1 and J is TRBJ2-5; maybe TRBD2 (6 bases). V shed 0 bases and J shed 2 bases, with 11 bases lying between them. The CDR3 has 15 amino acids. CDR1 and CDR2 from the germline V gene are SGHRS and YFSETQ. The CDR3 sequence is CASSLALRGQETQYF. The CDR3 nucleotides are TGCGCCAGCAGCTTGGCCTTACGGGGGCAAGAGACCCAGTACTTC.

This clonotype was counted ten times or more. The chain couples TRBV6-4 to TRBJ1-5; D gene unclear. V lost 6 bases to trimming and J lost 2 bases, with 11 bases between them. CDR1 is MRHNA and CDR2 is SNTAGT in the germline V gene. CDR3 size: 14 residues. CDR3 bases: TGTGCCAGCAGCGAATCGGTCGGCAATCAGCCCCAGCATTTT. Translating gives CASSESVGNQPQHF.

This clonotype was seen many times. V gene TRBV6-1 combines with J gene TRBJ2-3, with 7 bases that match TRBD2. Germline CDR1 is MNHNS and CDR2 is SASEGT. The CDR3 contains 15 residues. J lost 2 bases, V lost 5 bases, and 7 bases had no gene match. The DNA of the CDR3 is TGTGCCAGCAGTATCGGACTAGTGGCCACAGATACGCAGTATTTT. As protein: CASSIGLVATDTQYF.

The sample holds many counts of this clonotype. The chain is built from TRBV28 and TRBJ2-1; 8 bases line up with TRBD1. Germline CDR1 is MDHEN and CDR2 is SYDVKM. CDR3 size: 15 residues. V was pared by 7 bases and J by 7 bases, with 12 bases of the junction left unmatched. The CDR3 is CASIADRVKENEQFF. CDR3 nucleotides: TGTGCCAGCATAGCGGACAGGGTAAAGGAAAATGAGCAGTTCTTC.

This chain links TRBV6-6 with TRBJ1-5; the D is unclear. Germline CDR1 reads MNHNY; CDR2 reads SVGAGI (reference sequence). The CDR3 has 15 residues. V lost 0 bases, J lost 3 bases, and 9 bases lay in between. This chain's CDR3 is CASSYSDGTNQPQHF. The CDR3 DNA sequence: TGTGCCAGCAGTTACTCGGACGGCACCAATCAGCCCCAGCATTTT.

This clonotype was recorded many times. The chain carries TRBV5-1 and TRBJ1-2, with 7 nucleotides matching TRBD1. This CDR3 contains 15 residues. V lost 4 bases to trimming and J lost 2 bases; unmatched junction nucleotides: 8. Germline loops: CDR1 SGHRS, CDR2 YFSETQ. The CDR3 here is CASSINPGGNYGYTF. CDR3 nucleotides: TGCGCCAGCAGCATTAATCCAGGGGGAAACTATGGCTACACCTTC. The whole variable domain, filled in from reference TRBV5-1 and TRBJ1-2, reads KAGVTQTPRYLIKTRGQQVTLSCSPISGHRSVSWYQQTPGQGLQFLFEYFSETQRNKGNFPGRFSGRQFSNSRSEMNVSTLELGDSALYLCASSINPGGNYGYTFGSGTRLTVV.

This clonotype was observed at least ten times. The J gene is TRBJ2-7, the V gene TRBV19; D may be TRBD2 (5 bases). V lost 2 bases, J lost 0 bases, and 14 bases lay in between. Germline assignment: CDR1 LNHDA and CDR2 SQIVND (reference sequence). The CDR3 spans 16 residues. Here the CDR3 reads CASSIRRTLSSYEQYF. The CDR3 nucleotides are TGTGCCAGTAGTATACGACGGACTCTCAGCTCCTACGAGCAGTACTTC.

V usage is TRBV29-1 and J usage is TRBJ2-5; the D gene is possibly TRBD1 (6 bases). The CDR3 is 13 residues long. Trimming removed 5 bases at V and 5 bases at J, with 15 bases between. CDR1 is SQVTM, CDR2 ANQGSEA, per germline. The DNA for the CDR3 is TGCAGCGTTCACACAGGGTTCCGGGAGACCCAGTACTTC. Protein: CSVHTGFRETQYF.

This clonotype was seen a handful of times. The rearrangement joins TRBV6-2 or TRBV6-3 to TRBJ1-5; D remains ambiguous. V lost 2 bases, J lost 4 bases, and 9 bases lay in between. The CDR3 is 14 amino acids. CDR1 and CDR2 from the germline V gene are MNHEY and SVGEGT. DNA of the CDR3: TGTGCCAGCAGTTACGAGGGTACGAATCAGCCCCAGCATTTT. This encodes CASSYEGTNQPQHF.